The 6 T cell receptor beta chains presented below share a single source sample, sequenced in a study of CD8 T cells in ankylosing spondylitis. TCRdb re-called the 5' RACE reads through MiXCR, storing one row per CDR3 protein. Seen here are approximately 190,000 distinct CDR3 sequences, approximately 12% observed once, and the top ten hold roughly 9.6%. The specimen was blood, either unsorted or a sorted T cell fraction (not recorded which). The receptor source for this set is a female donor with ankylosing spondylitis or in good health (not recorded which).

This clonotype was seen a few times. The chain uses TRBV6-1 and TRBJ2-3; 7 bases align to TRBD2. Germline trimming cut 6 bases from V and 5 bases from J; bases unmatched to any gene: 8. The germline CDR1 and CDR2 sequences are MNHNS and SASEGT. The CDR3 is made up of 14 amino acids. The DNA of the CDR3 is TGTGCCAGCAGGGCGGGAGAGGAAGTAGATACGCAGTATTTT. Translated: CASRAGEEVDTQYF.

There are a few counts of this clonotype. J is TRBJ1-1 and V is TRBV4-2; D possibly corresponds to TRBD1 (5 bases). This CDR3 is 15 amino acids long. With 3 bases removed from V and 4 bases from J, the gap between germline ends came to 15 bases. Germline CDR1 is LGHNA and CDR2 is YNFKEQ. The DNA for the CDR3 is TGTGCCAGCAGCCAGGGTTCAGGGTGGGGCACTGAAGCTTTCTTT. Translating gives CASSQGSGWGTEAFF.

Note on this clonotype: A much larger clone lies one base from this, so it may be a read error. This chain links TRBV5-1 with TRBJ2-7; TRBD1 matches 8 bases. V gave up 2 bases and J gave up 5 bases; unmatched junction bases: 6. The CDR3 extends over 14 amino acids. Germline lookup yields CDR1 SGHRS and CDR2 YFSETQ. This CDR3 reads CASSFRQGQNEQYF. The CDR3 bases are TGCGCCAGCAGCTTCAGACAGGGGCAAAACGAGCAGTACTTC.

This clonotype was seen repeatedly, ten times or more. This chain joins TRBV6-5 and TRBJ1-5; D not certain. In germline, CDR1 is MNHEY, CDR2 SVGAGI. V was clipped by 2 bases and J by 6 bases, with 11 bases between them. The CDR3 sequence is 14 residues long. CDR3 DNA: TGTGCCAGCAGTTACGGTGTCGGTGGTCAGCCCCAGCATTTT. It encodes CASSYGVGGQPQHF.

This clonotype was counted ten times or more. The V and J genes are TRBV7-2 and TRBJ1-2, with D uncertain. The CDR3 is made up of 13 amino acids. From germline, CDR1 is SGHTA and CDR2 FQGNSA. V was cut by 5 bases and J by 4 bases, with 11 bases left in between. This CDR3 reads CASSLESVYGYTF. CDR3 DNA: TGTGCCAGCAGCCTCGAATCAGTCTATGGCTACACCTTC.

This clonotype was picked up many times. The genes are TRBV6-5 and TRBJ2-2; 8 positions match TRBD2. This CDR3 has 15 residues. Germline V gene lookup returns CDR1 MNHEY and CDR2 SVGAGI. V trimming: 2 bases; J trimming: 5 bases; junction bases outside the gene matches: 4. The CDR3 bases are TGTGCCAGCAGTTACGCGGGAGGCTTAACCGGGGAGCTGTTTTTT. It is translated as CASSYAGGLTGELFF.